This T cell receptor (beta chain) originates from a study of tumor-infiltrating lymphocytes in primary liver carcinoma. Across the whole study: The patients included men and women who were aged 30 to 69 years. Regardless of tissue type, samples showed similar yields of roughly 3.5 to 7.5 million productive TCRbeta reads.

Using a constant-region primer together with ProtoScript II reverse transcriptase, TCR beta cDNA was made from around 500 ng of total RNA. Slightly modified ARM-PCR served as the procedure for the TCR beta libraries. These libraries came from three rounds of nested multiplex PCR. It was with TRBV1-TRBV30 forward primers and a C-beta reverse primer that the first two PCR rounds were run, at around 9 cycles each. TCRdb re-analysed the multiplex PCR reads in MiXCR, keeping a single row per CDR3 protein. The data contain 320,000 or so distinct CDR3 sequences, approximately 60% of them singletons. The CDR3 is made up of 11 amino acids. Trimming pared 5 bases from V and 8 bases from J, leaving 10 bases between. Germline CDR1 and CDR2: GTSNPN and SVGIG (reference sequence). Unsorted whole blood served as the source of blood RNA, and germline DNA was extracted as well. Presurgery, about 4 milliliters of peripheral blood were collected.

A remark on this clonotype: The conserved phenylalanine or tryptophan normally closing the CDR3 is absent here, so this likely arose from a read error.

The specimen sequenced was peripheral blood. This TCR was sampled from a man aged 35 to 55 with primary liver carcinoma and hepatitis B virus infection. V gene TRBV30 combines with J gene TRBJ2-1; D might be TRBD2 (7 bases). CDR3: CAWGGGDEQFL. CDR3 bases: TGTGCCTGGGGGGGGGGCGATGAGCAGTTCTTG.